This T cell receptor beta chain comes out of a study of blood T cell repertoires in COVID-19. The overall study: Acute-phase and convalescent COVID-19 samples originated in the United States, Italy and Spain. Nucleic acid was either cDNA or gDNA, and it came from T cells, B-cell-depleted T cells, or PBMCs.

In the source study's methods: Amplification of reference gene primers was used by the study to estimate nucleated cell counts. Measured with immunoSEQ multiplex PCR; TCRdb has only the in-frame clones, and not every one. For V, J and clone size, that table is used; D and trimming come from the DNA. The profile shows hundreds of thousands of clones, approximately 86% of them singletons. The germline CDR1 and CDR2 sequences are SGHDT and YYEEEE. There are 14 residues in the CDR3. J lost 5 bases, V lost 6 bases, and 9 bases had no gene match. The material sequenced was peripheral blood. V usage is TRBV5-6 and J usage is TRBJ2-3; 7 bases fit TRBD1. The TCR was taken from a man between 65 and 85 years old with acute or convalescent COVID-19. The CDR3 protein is CASNYGTAGDTQYF. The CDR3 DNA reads TGTGCCAGCAATTACGGGACAGCTGGAGATACGCAGTATTTT.